The 7 T cell receptor beta chains reported below all come from one sample, sequenced in a study of cytomegalovirus exposure and HLA in healthy donors. A multiplex PCR was run with 60 Vbeta primers and 13 Jbeta primers. Using immunoSEQ multiplex PCR, the repertoire was profiled, and TCRdb retains in-frame clones only, with some absent. The table has more than 150,000 clones, more than 75% seen once; the top ten hold less than 2.5%. Material for sequencing was PBMCs. The receptors shown here come from a young woman in good health and CMV-seropositive.

The chain employs TRBV27 and TRBJ1-1; the D gene is possibly TRBD1 (5 bases). From germline, CDR1 is MNHEY and CDR2 SMNVEV (reference sequence). The germline V and J ends were trimmed by 6 bases and 4 bases, with 18 bases remaining between them. The CDR3 runs 15 residues. CDR3 DNA sequence: TGTGCCAGCAGCCCATATTGGGGGGAGAGCACTGAAGCTTTCTTT. Amino acid sequence: CASSPYWGESTEAFF.

V gene TRBV4-3 combines with J gene TRBJ1-2; 10 bases are shared with TRBD1. V lost 4 bases to trimming and J lost 7 bases; unmatched junction nucleotides: 6. The CDR3 is 14 residues long. The germline V gene encodes CDR1 LGHNA and CDR2 YSLEER. In DNA form, the CDR3 reads TGCGCCAGCAGCCGTGGACAGGGGGATATTGGCTACACCTTC. This encodes CASSRGQGDIGYTF.

V gene TRBV7-9 combines with J gene TRBJ2-6; D perhaps matches TRBD1 (5 bases). CDR1 SEHNR and CDR2 FQNEAQ come from the germline V gene (reference sequence). Trimming took off 7 bases at V and 2 bases at J, with 15 bases between the two ends. The CDR3 has 16 amino acids. CDR3 sequence (DNA): TGTGCCAGCACCGCACCCAGCAGGGCTGGGGCCAACGTCCTGACTTTC. Its protein product is CASTAPSRAGANVLTF.

This sequence joins TRBV5-1 and TRBJ2-3; D is unresolved. Germline V gene data show CDR1 as SGHRS and CDR2 as YFSETQ. The CDR3 totals 13 residues. V lost 5 bases and J lost 0, with 7 bases in between. The CDR3: CASRTTSTDTQYF. DNA for the CDR3: TGCGCCAGCAGAACGACTAGCACAGATACGCAGTATTTT.

The table lists this clone with a few counts. The rearrangement joins TRBV7-2 to TRBJ2-3, with a weak D call TRBD2 (7 bases). Trimming left V 2 bases short and J 6 bases short, with 18 bases between. There are 16 residues in the CDR3. Germline V gene sequence: CDR1 SGHTA, CDR2 FQGNSA. CDR3 nucleotides: TGTGCCAGCAGCTTAAACAGCGGGACAAGGATGGATACGCAGTATTTT. This gives the protein CASSLNSGTRMDTQYF.

The chain is built from TRBV27 and TRBJ2-2, with no clear D. Germline assignment: CDR1 MNHEY and CDR2 SMNVEV (reference sequence). The CDR3 runs to 13 residues. The V end was cut by 2 bases, the J end by 7 bases, with 8 bases between. CDR3 nucleotide sequence: TGTGCCAGCAGTTTACCCGCGAGCGGGGAGCTGTTTTTT. It encodes CASSLPASGELFF.

This rearrangement joins TRBV6-6 to TRBJ2-2; 12 bases map to TRBD2. This CDR3 is 15 amino acids long. The V and J ends lost 5 bases and 6 bases, in that order; junction bases with no gene match: 4. The V gene's germline CDR1 is MNHNY and CDR2 SVGAGI (reference sequence). The CDR3 protein is CASSASGGGPGELFF. Written as DNA, the CDR3 is TGTGCCAGCAGTGCTAGCGGGGGGGGACCCGGGGAGCTGTTTTTT.